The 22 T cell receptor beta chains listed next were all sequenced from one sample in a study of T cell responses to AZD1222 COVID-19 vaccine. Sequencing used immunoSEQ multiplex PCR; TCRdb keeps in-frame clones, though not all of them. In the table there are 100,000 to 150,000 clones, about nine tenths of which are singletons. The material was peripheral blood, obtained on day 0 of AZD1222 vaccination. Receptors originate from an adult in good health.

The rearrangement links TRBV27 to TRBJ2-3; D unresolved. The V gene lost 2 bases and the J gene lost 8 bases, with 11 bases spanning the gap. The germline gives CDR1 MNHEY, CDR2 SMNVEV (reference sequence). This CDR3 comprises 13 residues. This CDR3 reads CASSLGQLGTQYF. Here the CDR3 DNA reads TGTGCCAGCAGTTTAGGTCAACTCGGTACGCAGTATTTT.

In nucleotides, the CDR3 is TGTGCCTGGAGTCCCGTGGCGGGGTTTGGGGGGGAGCTGTTTTTT. Protein product: CAWSPVAGFGGELFF. J is TRBJ2-2 and V is TRBV30; possible D gene TRBD2, 6 bases. This CDR3 is 15 amino acids long. Germline values: CDR1 GTSNPN, CDR2 SVGIG (reference sequence). V lost 2 bases to trimming and J lost 8 bases, with 18 bases between them.

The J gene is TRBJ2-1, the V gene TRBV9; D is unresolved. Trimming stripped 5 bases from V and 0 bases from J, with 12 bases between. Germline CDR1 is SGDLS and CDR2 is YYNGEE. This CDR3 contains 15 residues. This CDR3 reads CASRIDANSYNEQFF. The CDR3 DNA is TGTGCCAGCAGAATCGACGCGAACTCCTACAATGAGCAGTTCTTC. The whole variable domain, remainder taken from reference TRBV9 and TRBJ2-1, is DSGVTQTPKHLITATGQRVTLRCSPRSGDLSVYWYQQSLDQGLQFLIQYYNGEERAKGNILERFSAQQFPDLHSELNLSSLELGDSALYFCASRIDANSYNEQFFGPGTRLTVL.

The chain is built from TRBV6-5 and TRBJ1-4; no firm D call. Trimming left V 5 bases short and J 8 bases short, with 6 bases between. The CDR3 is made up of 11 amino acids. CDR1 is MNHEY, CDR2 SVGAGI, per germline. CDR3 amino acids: CASSNFEKLFF. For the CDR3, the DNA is TGTGCCAGCAGTAACTTCGAAAAACTGTTTTTT.

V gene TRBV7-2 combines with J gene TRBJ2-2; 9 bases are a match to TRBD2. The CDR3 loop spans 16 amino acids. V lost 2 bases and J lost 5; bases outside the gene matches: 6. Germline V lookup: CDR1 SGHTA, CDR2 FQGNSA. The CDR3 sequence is CASSLRGGAETGELFF. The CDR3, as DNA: TGTGCCAGCAGCTTACGCGGGGGGGCGGAAACCGGGGAGCTGTTTTTT.

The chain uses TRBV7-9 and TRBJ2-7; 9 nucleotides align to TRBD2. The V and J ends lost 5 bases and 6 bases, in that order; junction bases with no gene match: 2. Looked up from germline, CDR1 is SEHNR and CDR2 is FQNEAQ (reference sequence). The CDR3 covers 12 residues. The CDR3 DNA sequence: TGTGCCAGCAGCAATAGCGGGGGCGAGCAGTACTTC. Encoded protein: CASSNSGGEQYF.

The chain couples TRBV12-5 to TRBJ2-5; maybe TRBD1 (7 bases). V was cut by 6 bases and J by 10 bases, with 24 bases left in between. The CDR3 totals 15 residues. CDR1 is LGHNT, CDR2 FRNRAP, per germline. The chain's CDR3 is CASGPGAGSGGIQYF. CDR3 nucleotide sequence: TGTGCTAGTGGCCCCGGGGCTGGGTCAGGGGGGATCCAGTACTTC.

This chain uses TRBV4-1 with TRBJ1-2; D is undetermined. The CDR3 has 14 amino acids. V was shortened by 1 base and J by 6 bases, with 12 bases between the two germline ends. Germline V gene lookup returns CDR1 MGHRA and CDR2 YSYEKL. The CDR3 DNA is TGCGCCAGCAGCCAAGTTGGTGGGAAGAATGGCTACACCTTC. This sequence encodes CASSQVGGKNGYTF.

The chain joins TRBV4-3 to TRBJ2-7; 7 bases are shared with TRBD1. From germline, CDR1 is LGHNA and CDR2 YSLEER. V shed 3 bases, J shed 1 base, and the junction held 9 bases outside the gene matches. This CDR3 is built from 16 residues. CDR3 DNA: TGCGCCAGCAGCCAGGGACGGGACAGCTTATCCTACGAGCAGTACTTC. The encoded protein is CASSQGRDSLSYEQYF.

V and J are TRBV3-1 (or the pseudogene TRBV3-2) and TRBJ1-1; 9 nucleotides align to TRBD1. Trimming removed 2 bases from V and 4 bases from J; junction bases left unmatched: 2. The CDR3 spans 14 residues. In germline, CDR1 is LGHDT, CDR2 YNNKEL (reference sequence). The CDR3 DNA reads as TGTGCCAGCAGCCAATCGACAGGGGGCACTGAAGCTTTCTTT. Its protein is CASSQSTGGTEAFF.

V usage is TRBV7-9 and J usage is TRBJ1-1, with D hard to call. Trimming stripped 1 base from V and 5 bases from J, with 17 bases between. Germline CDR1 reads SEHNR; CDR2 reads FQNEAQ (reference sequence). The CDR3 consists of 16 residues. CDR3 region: CASSLGPGEGGTEAFF. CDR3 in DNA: TGTGCCAGCAGCTTAGGCCCCGGCGAGGGAGGGACTGAAGCTTTCTTT.

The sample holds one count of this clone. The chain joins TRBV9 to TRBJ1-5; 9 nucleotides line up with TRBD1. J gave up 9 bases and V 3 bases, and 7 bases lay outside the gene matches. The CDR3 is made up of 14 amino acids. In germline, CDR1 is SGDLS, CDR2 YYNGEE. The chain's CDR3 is CASSDGTGTWPQHF. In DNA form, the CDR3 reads TGTGCCAGCAGCGATGGGACAGGGACGTGGCCCCAGCATTTT. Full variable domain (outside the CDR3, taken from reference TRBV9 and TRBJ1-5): DSGVTQTPKHLITATGQRVTLRCSPRSGDLSVYWYQQSLDQGLQFLIQYYNGEERAKGNILERFSAQQFPDLHSELNLSSLELGDSALYFCASSDGTGTWPQHFGDGTRLSIL.

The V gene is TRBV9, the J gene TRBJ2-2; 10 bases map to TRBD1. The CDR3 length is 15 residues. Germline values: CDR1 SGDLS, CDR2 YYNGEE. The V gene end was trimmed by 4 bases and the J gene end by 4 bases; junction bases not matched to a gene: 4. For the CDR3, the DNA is TGTGCCAGCAGCTTGAGGACAGGGGGCACCGGGGAGCTGTTTTTT. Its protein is CASSLRTGGTGELFF.

The CDR3 bases are TGTGCCAGCACCAGGGCCGGCGGCACAGATACGCAGTATTTT. Translated: CASTRAGGTDTQYF. This rearrangement joins TRBV25-1 to TRBJ2-3; perhaps TRBD1 as D (5 bases). The germline V gene encodes CDR1 MGHDK and CDR2 SYGVNS. The CDR3 contains 14 residues. Trimming shortened V by 7 bases and J by 1 base, and 12 bases separated the two germline ends.

The DNA of the CDR3 is TGTGCCAGCAGCCTCTCTGGGGGGAATGGCTACACCTTC. Translating it yields CASSLSGGNGYTF. The V call is TRBV6-5, the J call TRBJ1-2, with D maybe TRBD1 (5 bases). V was shortened by 6 bases and J by 6 bases, with 14 bases between the two germline ends. This CDR3 comprises 13 residues. The germline gives CDR1 MNHEY, CDR2 SVGAGI.

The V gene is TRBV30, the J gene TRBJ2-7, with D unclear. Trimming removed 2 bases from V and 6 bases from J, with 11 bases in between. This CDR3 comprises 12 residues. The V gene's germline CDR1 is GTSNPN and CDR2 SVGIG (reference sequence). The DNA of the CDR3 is TGTGCCTGGAGTTGGACCGGAACCGAGCAGTACTTC. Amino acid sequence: CAWSWTGTEQYF.

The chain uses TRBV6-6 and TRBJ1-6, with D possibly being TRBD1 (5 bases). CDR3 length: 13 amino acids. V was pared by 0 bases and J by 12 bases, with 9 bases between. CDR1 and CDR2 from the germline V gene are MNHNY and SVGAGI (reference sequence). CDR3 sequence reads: CASSYSGEGPLHF. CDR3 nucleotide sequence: TGTGCCAGCAGTTACTCGGGGGAAGGACCCCTCCACTTT.

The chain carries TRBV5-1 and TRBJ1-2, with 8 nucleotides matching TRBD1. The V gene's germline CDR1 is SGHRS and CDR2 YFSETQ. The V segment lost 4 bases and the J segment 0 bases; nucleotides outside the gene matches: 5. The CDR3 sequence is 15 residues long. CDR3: CASSVQGDANYGYTF. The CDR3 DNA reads TGCGCCAGCAGCGTACAGGGGGACGCTAACTATGGCTACACCTTC.

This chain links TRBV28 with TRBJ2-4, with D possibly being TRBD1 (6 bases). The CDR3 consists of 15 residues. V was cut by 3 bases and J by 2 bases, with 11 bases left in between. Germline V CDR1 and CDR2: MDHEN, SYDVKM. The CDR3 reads CASSFSDRSKNIQYF. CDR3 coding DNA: TGTGCCAGCAGTTTCTCGGACAGATCCAAAAACATTCAGTACTTC.

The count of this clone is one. The CDR3 spells CASSSLGEKLFF. The DNA of the CDR3 is TGTGCCAGCAGCTCTTTGGGGGAAAAACTGTTTTTT. This rearrangement joins TRBV5-5 to TRBJ1-4; D is undetermined. Per the germline V gene, CDR1 is SGHKS and CDR2 is YYEKEE (reference sequence). The CDR3 is made up of 12 amino acids. Deletions cut 3 bases from V and 8 bases from J, with 8 bases between. The variable domain in full, with the rest retrieved from reference TRBV5-5 and TRBJ1-4, is DAGVTQSPTHLIKTRGQQVTLRCSPISGHKSVSWYQQVLGQGPQFIFQYYEKEERGRGNFPDRFSARQFPNYSSELNVNALLLGDSALYLCASSSLGEKLFFGSGTQLSVL.

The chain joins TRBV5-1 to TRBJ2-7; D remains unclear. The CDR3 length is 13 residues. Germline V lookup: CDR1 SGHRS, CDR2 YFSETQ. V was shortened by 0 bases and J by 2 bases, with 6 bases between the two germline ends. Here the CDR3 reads CASSLVGPYEQYF. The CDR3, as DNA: TGCGCCAGCAGCTTGGTGGGCCCCTACGAGCAGTACTTC.

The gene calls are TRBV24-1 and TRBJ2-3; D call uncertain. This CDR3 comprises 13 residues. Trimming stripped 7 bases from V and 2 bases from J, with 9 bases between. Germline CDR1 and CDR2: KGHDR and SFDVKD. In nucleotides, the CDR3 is TGTGCCACCAGCGGGTCCACCACAGATACGCAGTATTTT. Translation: CATSGSTTDTQYF.